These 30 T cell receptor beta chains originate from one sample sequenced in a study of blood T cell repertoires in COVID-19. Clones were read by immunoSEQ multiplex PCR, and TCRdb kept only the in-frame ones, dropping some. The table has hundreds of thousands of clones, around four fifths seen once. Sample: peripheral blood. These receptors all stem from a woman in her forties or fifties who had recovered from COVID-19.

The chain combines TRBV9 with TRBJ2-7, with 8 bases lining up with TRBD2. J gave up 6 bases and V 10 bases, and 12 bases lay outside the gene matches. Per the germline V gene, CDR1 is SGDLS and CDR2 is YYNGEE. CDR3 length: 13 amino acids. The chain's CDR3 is CAQTGGAWGEQYF. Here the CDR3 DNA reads TGTGCCCAAACCGGGGGGGCATGGGGCGAGCAGTACTTC.

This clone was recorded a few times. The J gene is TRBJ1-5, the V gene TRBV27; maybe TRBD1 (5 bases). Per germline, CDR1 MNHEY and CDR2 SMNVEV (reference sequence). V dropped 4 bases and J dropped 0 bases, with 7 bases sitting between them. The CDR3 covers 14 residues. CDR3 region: CASSSGVSNQPQHF. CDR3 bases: TGTGCCAGCAGTTCGGGGGTTAGCAATCAGCCCCAGCATTTT.

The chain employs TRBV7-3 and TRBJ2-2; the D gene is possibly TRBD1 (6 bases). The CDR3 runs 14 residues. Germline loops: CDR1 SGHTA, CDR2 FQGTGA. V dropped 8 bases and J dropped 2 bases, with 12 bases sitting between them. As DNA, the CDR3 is TGTGCCAGCGCTGGGGGCGGAAACACCGGGGAGCTGTTTTTT. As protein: CASAGGGNTGELFF.

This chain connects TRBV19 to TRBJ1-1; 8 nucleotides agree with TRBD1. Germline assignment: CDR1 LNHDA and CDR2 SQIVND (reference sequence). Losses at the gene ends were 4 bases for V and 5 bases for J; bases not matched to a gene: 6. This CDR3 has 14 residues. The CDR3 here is CASSSQGAKTEAFF. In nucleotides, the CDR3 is TGTGCCAGTAGTAGCCAGGGGGCAAAGACTGAAGCTTTCTTT.

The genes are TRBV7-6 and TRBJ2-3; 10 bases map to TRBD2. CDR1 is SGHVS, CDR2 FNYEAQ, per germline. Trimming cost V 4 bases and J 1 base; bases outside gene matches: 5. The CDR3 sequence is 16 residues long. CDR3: CASSSLAGAGTDTQYF. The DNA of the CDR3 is TGTGCCAGCAGCTCCCTAGCGGGAGCGGGCACAGATACGCAGTATTTT. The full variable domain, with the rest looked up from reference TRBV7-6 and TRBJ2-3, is GAGVSQSPRYKVTKRGQDVALRCDPISGHVSLYWYRQALGQGPEFLTYFNYEAQQDKSGLPNDRFSAERPEGSISTLTIQRTEQRDSAMYRCASSSLAGAGTDTQYFGPGTRLTVL.

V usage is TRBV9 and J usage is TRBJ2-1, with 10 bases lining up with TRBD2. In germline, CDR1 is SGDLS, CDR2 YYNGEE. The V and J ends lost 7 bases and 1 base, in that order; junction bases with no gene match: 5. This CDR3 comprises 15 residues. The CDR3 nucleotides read TGTGCCAGCGGTTATAGCGGGGGGTCCTACAATGAGCAGTTCTTC. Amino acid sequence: CASGYSGGSYNEQFF.

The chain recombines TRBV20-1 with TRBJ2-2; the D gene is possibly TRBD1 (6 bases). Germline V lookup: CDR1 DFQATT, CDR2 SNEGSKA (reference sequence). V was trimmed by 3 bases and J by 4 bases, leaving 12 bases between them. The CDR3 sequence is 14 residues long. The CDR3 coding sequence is TGCAGTGCTAGTTGGCAGGGGAGCACCGGGGAGCTGTTTTTT. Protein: CSASWQGSTGELFF.

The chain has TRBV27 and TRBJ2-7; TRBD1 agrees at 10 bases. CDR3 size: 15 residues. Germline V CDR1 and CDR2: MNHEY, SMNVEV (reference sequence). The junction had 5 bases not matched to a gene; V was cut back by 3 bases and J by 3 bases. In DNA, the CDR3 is TGTGCCAGCAGTTTTGTAGGACAGGGGGTCTACGAGCAGTACTTC. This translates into CASSFVGQGVYEQYF.

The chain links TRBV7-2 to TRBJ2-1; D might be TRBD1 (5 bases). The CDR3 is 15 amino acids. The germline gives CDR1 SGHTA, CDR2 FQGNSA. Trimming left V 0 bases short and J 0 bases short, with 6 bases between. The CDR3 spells CASSLAGASYNEQFF. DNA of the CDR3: TGTGCCAGCAGCTTAGCAGGGGCCTCCTACAATGAGCAGTTCTTC.

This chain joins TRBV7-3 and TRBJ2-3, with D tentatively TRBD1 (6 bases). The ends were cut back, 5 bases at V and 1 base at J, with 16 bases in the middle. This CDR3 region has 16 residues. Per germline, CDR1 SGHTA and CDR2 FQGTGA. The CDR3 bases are TGTGCCAGCAGCCCCAGGGGTGGGGGCCGCACAGATACGCAGTATTTT. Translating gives CASSPRGGGRTDTQYF.

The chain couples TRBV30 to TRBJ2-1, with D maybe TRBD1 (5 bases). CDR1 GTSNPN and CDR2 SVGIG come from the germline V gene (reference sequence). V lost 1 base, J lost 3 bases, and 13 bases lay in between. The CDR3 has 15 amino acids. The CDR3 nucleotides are TGTGCCTGGAGTGCGGTAAGGGGCGACTACAATGAGCAGTTCTTC. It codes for CAWSAVRGDYNEQFF.

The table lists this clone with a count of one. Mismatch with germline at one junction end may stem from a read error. In DNA, the CDR3 is TGTACCAGTAAGGACAGGAGGAACACTGAAGCTTTCTTT. This sequence encodes CTSKDRRNTEAFF. The genes are TRBV19 and TRBJ1-1, with 7 positions matching TRBD1. There are 13 residues in the CDR3. Germline V lookup: CDR1 LNHDA, CDR2 SQIVND (reference sequence). Full variable domain (rest looked up from reference TRBV19 and TRBJ1-1): DGGITQSPKYLFRKEGQNVTLSCEQNLNHDAMYWYRQDPGQGLRLIYYSQIVNDFQKGDIAEGYSVSREKKESFPLTVTSAQKNPTAFYLCTSKDRRNTEAFFGQGTRLTVV.

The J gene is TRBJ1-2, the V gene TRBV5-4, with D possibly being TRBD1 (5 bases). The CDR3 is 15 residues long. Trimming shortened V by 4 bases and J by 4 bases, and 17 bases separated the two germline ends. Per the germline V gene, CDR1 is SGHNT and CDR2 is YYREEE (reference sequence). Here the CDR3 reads CASSTPRVPSYGYTF. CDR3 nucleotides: TGTGCCAGCAGCACCCCCAGGGTCCCCAGCTATGGCTACACCTTC.

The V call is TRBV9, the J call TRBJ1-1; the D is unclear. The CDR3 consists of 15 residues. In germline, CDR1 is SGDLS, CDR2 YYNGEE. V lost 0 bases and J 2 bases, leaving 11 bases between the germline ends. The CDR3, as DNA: TGTGCCAGCAGCGTAGTCGAAGCCGAAAACACTGAAGCTTTCTTT. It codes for CASSVVEAENTEAFF.

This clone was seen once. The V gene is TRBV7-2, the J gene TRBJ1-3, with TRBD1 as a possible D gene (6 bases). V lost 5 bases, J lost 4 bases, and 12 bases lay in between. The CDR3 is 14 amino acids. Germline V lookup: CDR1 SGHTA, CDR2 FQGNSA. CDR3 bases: TGTGCCAGCAGCACCTACAGGGTCGGAAACACCATATATTTT. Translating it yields CASSTYRVGNTIYF. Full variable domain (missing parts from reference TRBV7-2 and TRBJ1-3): GAGVSQSPSNKVTEKGKDVELRCDPISGHTALYWYRQSLGQGLEFLIYFQGNSAPDKSGLPSDRFSAERTGGSVSTLTIQRTQQEDSAVYLCASSTYRVGNTIYFGEGSWLTVV.

CDR3 DNA sequence: TGTGCCAGCAGCTTAGATCCGGTTCTTGAAGCTTTCTTT. Its protein is CASSLDPVLEAFF. The chain uses TRBV7-2 and TRBJ1-1; D not resolved. Germline lookup yields CDR1 SGHTA and CDR2 FQGNSA. The CDR3 loop spans 13 amino acids. V lost 1 base, J lost 7 bases, and 10 bases lay in between.

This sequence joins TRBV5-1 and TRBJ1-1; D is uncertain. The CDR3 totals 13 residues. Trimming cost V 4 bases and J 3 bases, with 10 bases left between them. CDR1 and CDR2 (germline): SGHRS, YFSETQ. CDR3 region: CASSQSRDTEAFF. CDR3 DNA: TGCGCCAGCAGCCAATCACGGGACACTGAAGCTTTCTTT.

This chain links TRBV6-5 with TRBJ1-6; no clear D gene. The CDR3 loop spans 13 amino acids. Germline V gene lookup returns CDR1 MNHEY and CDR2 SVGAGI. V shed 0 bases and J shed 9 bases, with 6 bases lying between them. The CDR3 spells CASSYSSASPLHF. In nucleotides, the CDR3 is TGTGCCAGCAGTTACTCGAGTGCTTCACCCCTCCACTTT.

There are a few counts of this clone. The CDR3 coding sequence is TGTGCCAGTAGTATAGGCCCCAAACCGACAGGGCGGAACACTGAAGCTTTCTTT. Protein: CASSIGPKPTGRNTEAFF. The V call is TRBV19, the J call TRBJ1-1; 7 bases map to TRBD1. CDR1 and CDR2 from the germline V gene are LNHDA and SQIVND (reference sequence). V lost 1 base and J lost 1; bases outside the gene matches: 12. The CDR3 runs 18 residues. The complete variable domain, with remaining parts taken from reference TRBV19 and TRBJ1-1, reads DGGITQSPKYLFRKEGQNVTLSCEQNLNHDAMYWYRQDPGQGLRLIYYSQIVNDFQKGDIAEGYSVSREKKESFPLTVTSAQKNPTAFYLCASSIGPKPTGRNTEAFFGQGTRLTVV.

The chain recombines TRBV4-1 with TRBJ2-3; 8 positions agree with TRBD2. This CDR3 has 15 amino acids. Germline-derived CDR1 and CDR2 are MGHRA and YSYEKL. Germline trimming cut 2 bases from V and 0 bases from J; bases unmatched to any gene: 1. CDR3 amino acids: CASSQTSGSTDTQYF. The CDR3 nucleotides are TGCGCCAGCAGCCAAACTAGCGGTAGCACAGATACGCAGTATTTT.

In nucleotides, the CDR3 is TGTGCCAGCAGTAGGACAGGGCAAGAGACCCAGTACTTC. Residues: CASSRTGQETQYF. The rearrangement joins TRBV2 to TRBJ2-5; 8 positions match TRBD1. In germline, CDR1 is SNHLY, CDR2 FYNNEI. The CDR3 has 13 residues. The ends lost 5 bases at V and 2 bases at J; junction bases unmatched: 1.

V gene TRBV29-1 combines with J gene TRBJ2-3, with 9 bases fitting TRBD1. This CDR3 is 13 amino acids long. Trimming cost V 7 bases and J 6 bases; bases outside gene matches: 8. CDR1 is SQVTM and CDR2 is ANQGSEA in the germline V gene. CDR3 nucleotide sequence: TGCAGCGAAAGGGACAGGGCGAGGGATACGCAGTATTTT. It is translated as CSERDRARDTQYF.

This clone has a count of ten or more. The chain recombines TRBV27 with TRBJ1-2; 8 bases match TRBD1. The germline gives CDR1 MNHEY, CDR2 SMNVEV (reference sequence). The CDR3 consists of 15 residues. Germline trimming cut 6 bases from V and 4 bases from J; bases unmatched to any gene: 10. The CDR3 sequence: CASREGSTGGYGYTF. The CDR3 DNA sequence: TGTGCCAGCAGGGAGGGGAGTACAGGGGGCTATGGCTACACCTTC.

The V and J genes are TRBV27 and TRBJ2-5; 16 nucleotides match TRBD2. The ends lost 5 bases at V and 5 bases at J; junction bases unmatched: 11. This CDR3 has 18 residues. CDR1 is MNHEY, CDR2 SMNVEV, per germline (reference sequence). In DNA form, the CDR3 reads TGTGCCAGCAGTCCCGGGACTAGCGGGAGGGCCGGTCCGGAGACCCAGTACTTC. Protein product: CASSPGTSGRAGPETQYF.

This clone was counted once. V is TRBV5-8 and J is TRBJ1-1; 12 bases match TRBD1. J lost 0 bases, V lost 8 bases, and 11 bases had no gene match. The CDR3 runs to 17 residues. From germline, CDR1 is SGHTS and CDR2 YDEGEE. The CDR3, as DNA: TGTGCCAGAGCATTTGGGACAGGGGGCGCCTTGAACACTGAAGCTTTCTTT. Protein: CARAFGTGGALNTEAFF.

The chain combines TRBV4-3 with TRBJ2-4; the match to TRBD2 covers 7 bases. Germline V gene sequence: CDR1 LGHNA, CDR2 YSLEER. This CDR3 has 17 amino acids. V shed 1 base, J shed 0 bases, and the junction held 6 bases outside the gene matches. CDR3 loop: CASSQGLAELAKNIQYF. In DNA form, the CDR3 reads TGCGCCAGCAGCCAAGGCCTAGCGGAACTAGCCAAAAACATTCAGTACTTC.

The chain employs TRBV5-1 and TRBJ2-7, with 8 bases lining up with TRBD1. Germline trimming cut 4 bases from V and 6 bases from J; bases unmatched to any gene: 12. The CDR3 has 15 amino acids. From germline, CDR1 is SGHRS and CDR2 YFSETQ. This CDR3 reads CASSTPVTGVSEQYF. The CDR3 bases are TGCGCCAGCAGCACCCCCGTGACAGGGGTAAGCGAGCAGTACTTC.

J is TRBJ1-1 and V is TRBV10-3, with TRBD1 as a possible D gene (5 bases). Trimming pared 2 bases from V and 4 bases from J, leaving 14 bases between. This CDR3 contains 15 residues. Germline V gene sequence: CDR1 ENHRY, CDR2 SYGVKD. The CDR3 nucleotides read TGTGCCATCAGTGAGGGCGGGGGAAGGGCCACTGAAGCTTTCTTT. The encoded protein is CAISEGGGRATEAFF.

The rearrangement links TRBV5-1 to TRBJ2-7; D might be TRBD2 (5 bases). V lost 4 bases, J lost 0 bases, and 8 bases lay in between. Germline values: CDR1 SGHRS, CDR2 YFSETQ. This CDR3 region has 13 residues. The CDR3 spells CASSGGLSYEQYF. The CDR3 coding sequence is TGCGCCAGCAGCGGAGGCCTCTCCTACGAGCAGTACTTC.

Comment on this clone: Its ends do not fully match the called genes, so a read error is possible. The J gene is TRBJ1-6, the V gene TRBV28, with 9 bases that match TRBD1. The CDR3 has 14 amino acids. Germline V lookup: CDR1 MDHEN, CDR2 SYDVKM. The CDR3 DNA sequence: TGTGCTAGCAGTTGGACAGGGGCTAATTCACCCCTCCACTTT. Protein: CASSWTGANSPLHF.